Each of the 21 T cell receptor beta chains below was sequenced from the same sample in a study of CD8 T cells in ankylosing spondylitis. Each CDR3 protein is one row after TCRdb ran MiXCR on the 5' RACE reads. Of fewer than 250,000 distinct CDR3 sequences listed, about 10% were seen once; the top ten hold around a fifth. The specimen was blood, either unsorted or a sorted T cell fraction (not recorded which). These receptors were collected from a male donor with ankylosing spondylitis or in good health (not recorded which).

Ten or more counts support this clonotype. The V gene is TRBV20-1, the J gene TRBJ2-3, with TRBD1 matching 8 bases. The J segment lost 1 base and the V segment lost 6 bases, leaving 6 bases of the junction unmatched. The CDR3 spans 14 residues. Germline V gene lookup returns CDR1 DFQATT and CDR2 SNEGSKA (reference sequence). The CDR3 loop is CSADRVGRTDTQYF. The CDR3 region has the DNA TGCAGTGCGGACAGGGTCGGCCGCACAGATACGCAGTATTTT.

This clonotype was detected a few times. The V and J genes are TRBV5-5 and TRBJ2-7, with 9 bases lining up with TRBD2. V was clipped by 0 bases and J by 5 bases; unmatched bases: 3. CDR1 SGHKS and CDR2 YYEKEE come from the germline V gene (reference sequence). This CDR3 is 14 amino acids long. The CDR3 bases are TGTGCCAGCAGCTTGGTCGGGACTAGCAACGAGCAGTACTTC. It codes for CASSLVGTSNEQYF.

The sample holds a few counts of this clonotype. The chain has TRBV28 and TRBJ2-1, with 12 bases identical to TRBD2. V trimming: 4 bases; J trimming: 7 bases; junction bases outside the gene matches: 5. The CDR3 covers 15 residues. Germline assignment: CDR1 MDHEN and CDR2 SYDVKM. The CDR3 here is CASSSTSGGRNEQFF. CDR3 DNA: TGTGCCAGCAGTTCAACTAGCGGGGGGCGGAATGAGCAGTTCTTC.

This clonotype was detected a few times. Here the CDR3 DNA reads TGTGCCAGCTCATCCGGACAGTCCGATGAGCAGTTCTTC. It codes for CASSSGQSDEQFF. The chain uses TRBV18 and TRBJ2-1; D perhaps matches TRBD1 (6 bases). The V end was cut by 5 bases, the J end by 8 bases, with 13 bases between. CDR3 length: 13 residues. In germline, CDR1 is KGHSH, CDR2 LQKENI.

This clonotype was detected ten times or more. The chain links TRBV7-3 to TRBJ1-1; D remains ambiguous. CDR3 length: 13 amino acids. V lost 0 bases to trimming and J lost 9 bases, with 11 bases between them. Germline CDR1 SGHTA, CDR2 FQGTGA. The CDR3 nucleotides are TGTGCCAGCAGCTTAACGGGAGACGTACAAGCTTTCTTT. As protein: CASSLTGDVQAFF.

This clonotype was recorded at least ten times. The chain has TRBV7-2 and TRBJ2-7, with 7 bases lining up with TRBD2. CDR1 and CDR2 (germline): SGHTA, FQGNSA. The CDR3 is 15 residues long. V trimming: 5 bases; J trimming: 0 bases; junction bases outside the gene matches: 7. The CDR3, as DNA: TGTGCCAGCAGCGTCCACCGGGACTACTCCTACGAGCAGTACTTC. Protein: CASSVHRDYSYEQYF.

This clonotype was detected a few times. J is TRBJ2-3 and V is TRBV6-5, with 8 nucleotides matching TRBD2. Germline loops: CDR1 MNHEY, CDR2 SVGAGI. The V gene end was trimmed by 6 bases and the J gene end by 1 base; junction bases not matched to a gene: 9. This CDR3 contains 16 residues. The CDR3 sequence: CASRSPWRGGTDTQYF. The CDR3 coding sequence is TGTGCCAGCAGATCCCCGTGGCGGGGGGGCACAGATACGCAGTATTTT.

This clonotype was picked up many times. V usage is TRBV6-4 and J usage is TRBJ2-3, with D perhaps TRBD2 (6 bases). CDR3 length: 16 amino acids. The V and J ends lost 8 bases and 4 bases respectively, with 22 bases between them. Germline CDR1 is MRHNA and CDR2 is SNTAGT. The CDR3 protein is CASAPEGVRVADTQYF. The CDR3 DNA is TGTGCCAGCGCCCCGGAGGGAGTTCGTGTCGCAGATACGCAGTATTTT.

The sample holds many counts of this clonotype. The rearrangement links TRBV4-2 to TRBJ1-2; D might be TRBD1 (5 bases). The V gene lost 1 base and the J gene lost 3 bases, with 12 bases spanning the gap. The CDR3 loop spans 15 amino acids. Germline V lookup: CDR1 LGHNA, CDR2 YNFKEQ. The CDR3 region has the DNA TGTGCCAGCAGCCAAGGGGCCGGGGACGACTATGGCTACACCTTC. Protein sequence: CASSQGAGDDYGYTF.

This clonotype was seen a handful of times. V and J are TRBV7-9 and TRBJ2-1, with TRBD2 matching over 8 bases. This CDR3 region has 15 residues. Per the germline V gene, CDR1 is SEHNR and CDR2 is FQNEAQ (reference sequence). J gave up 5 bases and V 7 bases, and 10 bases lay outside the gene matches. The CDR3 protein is CASTHSGGPNNEQFF. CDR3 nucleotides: TGTGCCAGCACCCACAGCGGGGGACCAAACAATGAGCAGTTCTTC. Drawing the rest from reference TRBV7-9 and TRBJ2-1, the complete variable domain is DTGVSQNPRHKITKRGQNVTFRCDPISEHNRLYWYRQTLGQGPEFLTYFQNEAQLEKSRLLSDRFSAERPKGSFSTLEIQRTEQGDSAMYLCASTHSGGPNNEQFFGPGTRLTVL.

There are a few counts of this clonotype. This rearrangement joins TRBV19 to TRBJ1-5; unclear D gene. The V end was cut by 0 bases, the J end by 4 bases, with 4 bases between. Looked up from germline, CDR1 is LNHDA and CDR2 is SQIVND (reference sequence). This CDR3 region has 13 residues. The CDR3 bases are TGTGCCAGTAGTATAGAGGCGAATCAGCCCCAGCATTTT. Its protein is CASSIEANQPQHF.

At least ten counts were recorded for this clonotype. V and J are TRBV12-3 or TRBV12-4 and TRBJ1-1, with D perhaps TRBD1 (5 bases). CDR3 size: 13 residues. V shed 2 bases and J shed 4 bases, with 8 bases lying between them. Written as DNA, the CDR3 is TGTGCCAGCAGTTTACAGGGAACCACTGAAGCTTTCTTT. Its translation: CASSLQGTTEAFF.

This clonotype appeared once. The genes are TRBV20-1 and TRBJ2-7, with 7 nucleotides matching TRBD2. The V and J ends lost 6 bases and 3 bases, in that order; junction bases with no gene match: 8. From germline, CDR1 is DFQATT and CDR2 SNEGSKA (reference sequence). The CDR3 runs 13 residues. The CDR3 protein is CSAGTGGRYEQYF. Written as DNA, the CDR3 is TGCAGTGCCGGAACGGGAGGACGCTACGAGCAGTACTTC.

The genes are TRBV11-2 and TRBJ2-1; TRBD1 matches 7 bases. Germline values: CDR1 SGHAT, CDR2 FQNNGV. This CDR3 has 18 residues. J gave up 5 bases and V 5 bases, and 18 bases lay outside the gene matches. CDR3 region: CASSPRPYRAGGHNEQFF. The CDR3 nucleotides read TGTGCCAGCAGCCCACGCCCCTACCGGGCAGGGGGTCACAATGAGCAGTTCTTC.

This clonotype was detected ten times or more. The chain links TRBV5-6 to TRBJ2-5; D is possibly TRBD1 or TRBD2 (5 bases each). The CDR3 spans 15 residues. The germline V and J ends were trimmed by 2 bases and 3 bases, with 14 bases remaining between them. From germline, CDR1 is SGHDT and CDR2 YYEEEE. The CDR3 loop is CASSLAWQGEETQYF. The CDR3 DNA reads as TGTGCCAGCAGCTTAGCGTGGCAGGGAGAAGAGACCCAGTACTTC. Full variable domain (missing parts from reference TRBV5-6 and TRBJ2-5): DAGVTQSPTHLIKTRGQQVTLRCSPKSGHDTVSWYQQALGQGPQFIFQYYEEEERQRGNFPDRFSGHQFPNYSSELNVNALLLGDSALYLCASSLAWQGEETQYFGPGTRLLVL.

The DNA for the CDR3 is TGTGCCACCAGTGATCAAACCGGGACACGACCCTACAATGAGCAGTTCTTC. This translates into CATSDQTGTRPYNEQFF. This chain joins TRBV24-1 and TRBJ2-1, with a possible D match to TRBD1 (6 bases). Germline CDR1 and CDR2: KGHDR and SFDVKD. Trimming took off 3 bases at V and 2 bases at J, with 16 bases between the two ends. The length of the CDR3 is 17 residues.

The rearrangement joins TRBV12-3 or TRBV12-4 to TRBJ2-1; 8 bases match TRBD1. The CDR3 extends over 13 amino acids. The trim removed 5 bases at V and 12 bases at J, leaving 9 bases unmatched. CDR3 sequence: CASSPDRGQRQFF. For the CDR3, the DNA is TGTGCCAGCAGTCCAGACAGGGGCCAGCGGCAGTTCTTC.

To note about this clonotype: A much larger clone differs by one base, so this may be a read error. CDR3 sequence: CDSSFTGTGNTIYF. The CDR3, as DNA: TGTGACAGCAGTTTTACAGGGACAGGAAACACCATATATTTT. The chain has TRBV6-5 and TRBJ1-3; tentative D call: TRBD1 (6 bases). Germline CDR1 is MNHEY and CDR2 is SVGAGI. The CDR3 runs 14 residues.

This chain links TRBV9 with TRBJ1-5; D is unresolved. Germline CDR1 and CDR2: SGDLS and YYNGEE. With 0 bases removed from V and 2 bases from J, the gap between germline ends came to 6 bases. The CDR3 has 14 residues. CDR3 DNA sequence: TGTGCCAGCAGCGTAGGTTCTGGCAATCAGCCCCAGCATTTT. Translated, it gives CASSVGSGNQPQHF.

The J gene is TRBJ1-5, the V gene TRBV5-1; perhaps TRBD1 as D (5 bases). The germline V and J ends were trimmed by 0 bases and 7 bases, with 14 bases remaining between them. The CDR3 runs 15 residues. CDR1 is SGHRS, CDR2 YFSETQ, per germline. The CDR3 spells CASSLEGVKSQPQHF. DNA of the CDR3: TGCGCCAGCAGCTTGGAAGGGGTCAAGAGCCAGCCCCAGCATTTT.

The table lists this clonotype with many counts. This CDR3 reads CASSLAGKENIQYF. The CDR3 DNA sequence: TGTGCCAGCAGTTTAGCGGGCAAGGAAAACATTCAGTACTTC. The chain uses TRBV12-3 or TRBV12-4 and TRBJ2-4; D remains unclear. V shed 0 bases and J shed 5 bases, with 8 bases lying between them. CDR3 size: 14 residues.